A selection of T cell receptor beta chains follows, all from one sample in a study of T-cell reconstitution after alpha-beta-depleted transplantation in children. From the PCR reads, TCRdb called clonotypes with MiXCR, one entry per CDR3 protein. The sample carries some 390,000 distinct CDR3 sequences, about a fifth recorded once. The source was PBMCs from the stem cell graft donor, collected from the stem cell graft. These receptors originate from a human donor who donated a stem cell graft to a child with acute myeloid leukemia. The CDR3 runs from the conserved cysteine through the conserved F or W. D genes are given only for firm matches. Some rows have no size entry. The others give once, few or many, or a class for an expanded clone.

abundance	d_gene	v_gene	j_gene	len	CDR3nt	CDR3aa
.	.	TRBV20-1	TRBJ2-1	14	TGCAGTGCTTTGGGACGCAGTGCCGACAATGAGCAGTTCTTC	CSALGRSADNEQFF
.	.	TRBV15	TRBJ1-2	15	TGTGCCACCAGCGTCGCGGCTTCAGCTAACTATGGCTACACCTTC	CATSVAASANYGYTF
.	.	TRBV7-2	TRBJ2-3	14	TGTGCCAGCAGCTTAGGGCGGTACACAGATACGCAGTATTTT	CASSLGRYTDTQYF
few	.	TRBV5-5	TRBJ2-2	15	TGTGCCAGCAGCGTGGACAGCGCGAACACCGGGGAGCTGTTTTTT	CASSVDSANTGELFF
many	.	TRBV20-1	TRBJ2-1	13	TGCAGTGCTGGAAGGACGGACTACAATGAGCAGTTCTTC	CSAGRTDYNEQFF
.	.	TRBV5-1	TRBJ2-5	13	TGCGCCAGCAGCTTTCAGGGCCACGAGACCCAGTACTTC	CASSFQGHETQYF
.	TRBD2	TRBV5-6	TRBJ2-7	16	TGTGCCAGCAGCTTAGGACTAGCGGGACTCTCCTACGAGCAGTACTTC	CASSLGLAGLSYEQYF
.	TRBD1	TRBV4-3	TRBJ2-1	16	TGCGCCAGCAGCCAAAAAGACAGGGTCCTCTACAATGAGCAGTTCTTC	CASSQKDRVLYNEQFF
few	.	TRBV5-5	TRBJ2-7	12	TGTGCCAGCAGCCCACAGGAATACGAGCAGTACTTC	CASSPQEYEQYF
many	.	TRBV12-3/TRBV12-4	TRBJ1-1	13	TGTGCCAGCAGCAACTCGGGACGGGCTGAAGCTTTCTTT	CASSNSGRAEAFF
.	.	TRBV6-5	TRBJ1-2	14	TGTGCCAGCAGTTACTCGAAGGGACGATATGGCTACACCTTC	CASSYSKGRYGYTF
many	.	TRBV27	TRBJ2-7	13	TGTGCCAGCACCAGCAGGACCCAGGGGGAGCAGTACTTC	CASTSRTQGEQYF
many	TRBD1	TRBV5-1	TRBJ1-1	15	TGCGCCAGCAGCCGAACGGGACAGGTGAACACTGAAGCTTTCTTT	CASSRTGQVNTEAFF
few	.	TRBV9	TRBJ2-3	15	TGTGCCAGCAGCGTGGGACTTGAACTCACAGATACGCAGTATTTT	CASSVGLELTDTQYF
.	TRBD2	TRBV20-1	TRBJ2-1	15	TGCAGTGCTATGGGGAGACTAGCCGGGGCGGTCGAGCAGTTCTTC	CSAMGRLAGAVEQFF
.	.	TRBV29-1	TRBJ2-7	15	TGCAGCGTTGAAGATGGGATAGGACATAACTACGAGCAGTACTTC	CSVEDGIGHNYEQYF
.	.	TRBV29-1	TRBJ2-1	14	TGCAGCGTTGAAGTTAGCGGAATATACAATGAGCAGTTCTTC	CSVEVSGIYNEQFF
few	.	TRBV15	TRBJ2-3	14	TGTGCCACCAGCATCGGGGAAAACTCGGATACGCAGTATTTT	CATSIGENSDTQYF
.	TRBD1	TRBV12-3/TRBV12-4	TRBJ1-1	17	TGTGCCAGCAGAAAACCCGGGGGACAGGGGATGAACACTGAAGCTTTCTTT	CASRKPGGQGMNTEAFF
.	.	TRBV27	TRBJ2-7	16	TGTGCCAGCAGCGCCCTCCGGAGGGACGGCCCCTACGAGCAGTACTTC	CASSALRRDGPYEQYF
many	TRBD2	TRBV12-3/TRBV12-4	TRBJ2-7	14	TGTGCCAGCAGCAAGACTAGCGGGAGCTACGAGCAGTACTTC	CASSKTSGSYEQYF
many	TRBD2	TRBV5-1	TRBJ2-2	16	TGCGCCAGCAGCCCCGCGGGGGGGGAGCACACCGGGGAGCTGTTTTTT	CASSPAGGEHTGELFF
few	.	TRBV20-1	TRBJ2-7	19	TGCAGTGCTAGAGGGGTTCCTCGTATAGGGGAAAGGGACTCCTACGAGCAGTACTTC	CSARGVPRIGERDSYEQYF
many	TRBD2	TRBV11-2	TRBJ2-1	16	TGTGCCAGCAGCATAACTGGAGCGGGAGCCTCCAATGAGCAGTTCTTC	CASSITGAGASNEQFF
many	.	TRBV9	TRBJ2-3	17	TGTGCCAGCAGCGTAGAAGGTAAAGGGGCGAACACAGATACGCAGTATTTT	CASSVEGKGANTDTQYF
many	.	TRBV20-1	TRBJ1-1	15	TGCAGTGCTAGAAAAACACGACAGGTGAACACTGAAGCTTTCTTT	CSARKTRQVNTEAFF
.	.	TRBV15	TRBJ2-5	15	TGTGCCACCAGCCCAAATACGGGGAAAACAGAGACCCAGTACTTC	CATSPNTGKTETQYF
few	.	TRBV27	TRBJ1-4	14	TGTGCCAGCAGTTTGGTTGCAACTAATGAAAAACTGTTTTTT	CASSLVATNEKLFF
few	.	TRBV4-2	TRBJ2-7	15	TGTGCCAGCAGCCCGTACAGGTCCAGCTCCTACGAGCAGTACTTC	CASSPYRSSSYEQYF
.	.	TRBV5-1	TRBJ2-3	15	TGCGCCAGCAGTTCCGGGGTTCCTAGCACAGATACGCAGTATTTT	CASSSGVPSTDTQYF
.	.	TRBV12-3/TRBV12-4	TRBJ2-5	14	TGTGCCAGCAGCCTAAGGCCCATCCAAGAGACCCAGTACTTC	CASSLRPIQETQYF
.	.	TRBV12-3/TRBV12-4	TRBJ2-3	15	TGTGCCAGCAGTCCGCAGACTAGTAGGTCAGATACGCAGTATTTT	CASSPQTSRSDTQYF
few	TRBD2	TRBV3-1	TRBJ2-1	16	TGTGCCAGCAGCACCCTAGCGGGAGGGAACCCCAATGAGCAGTTCTTC	CASSTLAGGNPNEQFF
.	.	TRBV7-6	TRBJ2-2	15	TGTGCCAGCAGCTTTAGTTGGCTGGGGACCGGGGAGCTGTTTTTT	CASSFSWLGTGELFF
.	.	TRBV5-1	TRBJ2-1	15	TGCGCCAGCAGCTTGGAAGTAGCCTCCTACAATGAGCAGTTCTTC	CASSLEVASYNEQFF
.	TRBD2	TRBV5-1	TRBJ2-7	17	TGCGCCAGCAGCTTGGGAACACTAGCGGGAGCAACCTACGAGCAGTACTTC	CASSLGTLAGATYEQYF
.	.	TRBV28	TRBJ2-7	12	TGTGCCAGCAACCCCCAAGTAGGAAAACAGTACTTC	CASNPQVGKQYF
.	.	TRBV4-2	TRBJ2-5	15	TGTGCCAGCAGCCCAAGCGGAGGAGGGGGAGAGACCCAGTACTTC	CASSPSGGGGETQYF
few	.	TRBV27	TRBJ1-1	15	TGTGCCAGCAGCCGCACATGGCCTATGAACACTGAAGCTTTCTTT	CASSRTWPMNTEAFF
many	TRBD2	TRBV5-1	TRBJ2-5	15	TGCGCCAGCATGAGGACTAGCGGGAGCGTCGAGACCCAGTACTTC	CASMRTSGSVETQYF
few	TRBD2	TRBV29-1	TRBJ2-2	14	TGCAGCGTTGGGGGGGGGACGTACACCGGGGAGCTGTTTTTT	CSVGGGTYTGELFF
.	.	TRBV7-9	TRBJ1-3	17	TGTGCCAGCAGCTTAGCTCTTGGGCAGGGCTCTGGAAACACCATATATTTT	CASSLALGQGSGNTIYF
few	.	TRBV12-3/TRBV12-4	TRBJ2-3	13	TGTGCCAGCATCGCAGGAGGACCCGCTACGCAGTATTTT	CASIAGGPATQYF
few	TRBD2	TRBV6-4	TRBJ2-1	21	TGTGCCAGCAGAGGCCTCAATCCAGGACTAGCGGGCCCGAGCTCCTACAATGAGCAGTTCTTC	CASRGLNPGLAGPSSYNEQFF
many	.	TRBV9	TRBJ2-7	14	TGTGCCAGCAGCGTAGGTAGGGCGGGATACGAGCAGTACTTC	CASSVGRAGYEQYF
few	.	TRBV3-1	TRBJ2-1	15	TGTGCCAGCAGCCGGCTAGCGTCGGGACACAATGAGCAGTTCTTC	CASSRLASGHNEQFF
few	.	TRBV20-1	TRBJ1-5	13	TGCAGTGCTTCGTTAGGGGGGCACCAGCCCCAGCATTTT	CSASLGGHQPQHF
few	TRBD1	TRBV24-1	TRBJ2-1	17	TGTGCCACCAGTGATTCCAGGGACAGGGGCGAGTACAATGAGCAGTTCTTC	CATSDSRDRGEYNEQFF
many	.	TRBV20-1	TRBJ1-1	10	TGCAGTGCTGGCGTTTACGAAGCTTTCTTT	CSAGVYEAFF
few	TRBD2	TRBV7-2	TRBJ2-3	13	TGTGCCAGCAGCTTATGGGAGCGGGAGTCTTCGACCTTT	CASSLWERESSTF
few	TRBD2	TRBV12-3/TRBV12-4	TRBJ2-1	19	TGTGCCAGCAGTCCCCAGACAGGGACTAGCGGGAGGTTGTACAATGAGCAGTTCTTC	CASSPQTGTSGRLYNEQFF
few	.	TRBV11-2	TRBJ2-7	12	TGTGCCAGCAGCTTAAACGGATTCGAGCAGTACTTC	CASSLNGFEQYF
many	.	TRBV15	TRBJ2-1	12	TGTGCCACCAGCAGAGATTACAATGAGCAGTTCTTC	CATSRDYNEQFF
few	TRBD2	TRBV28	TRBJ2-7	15	TGTGCCAGCAGCCCAAGCGGGGCATACTCCTACGAGCAGTACTTC	CASSPSGAYSYEQYF
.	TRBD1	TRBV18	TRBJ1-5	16	TGTGCCAGCTCACCGGCGACAGGGCAACGAAACCAGCCCCAGCATTTT	CASSPATGQRNQPQHF